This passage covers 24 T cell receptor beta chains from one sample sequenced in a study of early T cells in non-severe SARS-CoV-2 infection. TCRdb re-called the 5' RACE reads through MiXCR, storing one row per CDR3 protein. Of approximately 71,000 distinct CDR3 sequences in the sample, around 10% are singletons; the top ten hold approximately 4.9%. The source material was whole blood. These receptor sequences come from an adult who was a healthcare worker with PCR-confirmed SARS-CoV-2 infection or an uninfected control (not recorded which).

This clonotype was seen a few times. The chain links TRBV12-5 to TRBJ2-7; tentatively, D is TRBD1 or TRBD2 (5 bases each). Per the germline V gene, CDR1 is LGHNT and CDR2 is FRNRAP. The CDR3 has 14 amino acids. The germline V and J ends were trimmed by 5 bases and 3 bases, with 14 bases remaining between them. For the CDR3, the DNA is TGTGCTAGTGGTCTTGGGACGGTAAACTACGAGCAGTACTTC. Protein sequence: CASGLGTVNYEQYF. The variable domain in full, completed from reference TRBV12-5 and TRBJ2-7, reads DARVTQTPRHKVTEMGQEVTMRCQPILGHNTVFWYRQTMMQGLELLAYFRNRAPLDDSGMPKDRFSAEMPDATLATLKIQPSEPRDSAVYFCASGLGTVNYEQYFGPGTRLTVT.

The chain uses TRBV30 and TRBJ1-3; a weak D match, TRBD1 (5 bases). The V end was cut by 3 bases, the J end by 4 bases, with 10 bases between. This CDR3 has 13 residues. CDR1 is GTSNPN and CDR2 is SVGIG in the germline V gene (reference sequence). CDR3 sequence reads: CAWSLGGGNTIYF. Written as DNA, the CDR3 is TGTGCCTGGAGCCTTGGGGGGGGAAACACCATATATTTT.

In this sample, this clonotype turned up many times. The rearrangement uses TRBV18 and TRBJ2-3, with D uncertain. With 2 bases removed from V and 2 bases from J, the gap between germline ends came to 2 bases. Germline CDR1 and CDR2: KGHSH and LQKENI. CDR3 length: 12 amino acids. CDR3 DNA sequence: TGTGCCAGCTCACCATACACAGATACGCAGTATTTT. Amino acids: CASSPYTDTQYF.

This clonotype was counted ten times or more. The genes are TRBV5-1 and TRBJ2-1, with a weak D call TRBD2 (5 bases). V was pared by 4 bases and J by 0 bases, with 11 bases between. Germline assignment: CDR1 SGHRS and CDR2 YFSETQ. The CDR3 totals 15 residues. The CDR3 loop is CASSRADSSYNEQFF. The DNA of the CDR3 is TGCGCCAGCAGCAGAGCGGATAGCTCCTACAATGAGCAGTTCTTC.

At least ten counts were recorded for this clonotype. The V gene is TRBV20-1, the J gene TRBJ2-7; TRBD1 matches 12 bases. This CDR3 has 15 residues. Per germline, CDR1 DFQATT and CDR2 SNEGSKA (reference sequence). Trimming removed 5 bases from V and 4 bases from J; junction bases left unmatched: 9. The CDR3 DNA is TGCAGTGCTGTAGTGGGACAGGGGGCGTCTTACGAGCAGTACTTC. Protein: CSAVVGQGASYEQYF.

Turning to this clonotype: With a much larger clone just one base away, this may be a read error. CDR3 protein: CASSLEEAVGGADTQYF. CDR3 DNA sequence: TGTGCCAGCAGCTTAGAAGAAGCGGTTGGGGGGGCAGATACGCAGTATTTT. The rearrangement links TRBV11-2 to TRBJ2-3; 7 positions match TRBD2. CDR3 size: 17 residues. Per the germline V gene, CDR1 is SGHAT and CDR2 is FQNNGV. V dropped 0 bases and J dropped 4; count of bases not matched to a gene: 10.

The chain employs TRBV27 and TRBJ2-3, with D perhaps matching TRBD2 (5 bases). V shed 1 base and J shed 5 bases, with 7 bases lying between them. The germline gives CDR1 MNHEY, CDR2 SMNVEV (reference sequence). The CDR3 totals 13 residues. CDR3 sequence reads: CASSLFRGDTQYF. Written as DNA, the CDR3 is TGTGCCAGCAGTTTATTTCGGGGAGATACGCAGTATTTT.

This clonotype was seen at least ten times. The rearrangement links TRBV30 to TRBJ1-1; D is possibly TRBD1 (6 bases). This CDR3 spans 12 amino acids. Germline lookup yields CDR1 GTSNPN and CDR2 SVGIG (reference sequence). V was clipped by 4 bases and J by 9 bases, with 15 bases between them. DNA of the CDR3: TGTGCCTGGATAAGTGGCACAGGGAAAGCTTTCTTT. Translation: CAWISGTGKAFF. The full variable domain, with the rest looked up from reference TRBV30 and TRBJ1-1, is SQTIHQWPATLVQPVGSPLSLECTVEGTSNPNLYWYRQAAGRGLQLLFYSVGIGQISSEVPQNLSASRPQDRQFILSSKKLLLSDSGFYLCAWISGTGKAFFGQGTRLTVV.

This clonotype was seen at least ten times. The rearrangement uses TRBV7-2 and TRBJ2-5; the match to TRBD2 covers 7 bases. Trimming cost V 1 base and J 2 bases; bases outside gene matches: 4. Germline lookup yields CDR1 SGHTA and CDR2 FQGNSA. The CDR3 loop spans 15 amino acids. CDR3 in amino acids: CASSLDSGFQETQYF. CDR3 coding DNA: TGTGCCAGCAGCTTAGATAGCGGGTTTCAAGAGACCCAGTACTTC.

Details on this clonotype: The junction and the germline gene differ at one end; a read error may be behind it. CDR3 coding DNA: TGCACCAGCAGCCGACTCCCGGGACAGGGGTCCTTAGCCAAAAACATTCAGTACTTC. It encodes CTSSRLPGQGSLAKNIQYF. This chain joins TRBV5-1 and TRBJ2-4, with TRBD1 matching 10 bases. The CDR3 sequence is 19 residues long. Germline assignment: CDR1 SGHRS and CDR2 YFSETQ.

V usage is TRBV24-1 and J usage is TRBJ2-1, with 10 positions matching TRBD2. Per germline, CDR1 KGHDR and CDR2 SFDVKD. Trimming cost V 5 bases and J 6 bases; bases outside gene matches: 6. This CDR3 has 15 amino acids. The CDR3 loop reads CATSGRTSGFNEQFF. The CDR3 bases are TGTGCCACCAGTGGGAGGACTAGCGGTTTCAATGAGCAGTTCTTC.

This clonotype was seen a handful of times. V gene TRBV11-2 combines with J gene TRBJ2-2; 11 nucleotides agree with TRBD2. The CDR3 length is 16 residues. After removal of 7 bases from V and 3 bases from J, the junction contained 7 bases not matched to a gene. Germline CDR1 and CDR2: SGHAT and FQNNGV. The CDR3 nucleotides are TGTGCCAGCAACACACTAGCGGGGGTCTACACCGGGGAGCTGTTTTTT. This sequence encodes CASNTLAGVYTGELFF.

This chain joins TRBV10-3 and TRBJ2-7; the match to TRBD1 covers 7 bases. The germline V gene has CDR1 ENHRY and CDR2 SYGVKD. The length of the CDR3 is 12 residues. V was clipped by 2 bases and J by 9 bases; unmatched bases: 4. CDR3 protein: CAISEPQGTQYF. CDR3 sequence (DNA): TGTGCCATCAGTGAGCCACAGGGGACGCAGTACTTC.

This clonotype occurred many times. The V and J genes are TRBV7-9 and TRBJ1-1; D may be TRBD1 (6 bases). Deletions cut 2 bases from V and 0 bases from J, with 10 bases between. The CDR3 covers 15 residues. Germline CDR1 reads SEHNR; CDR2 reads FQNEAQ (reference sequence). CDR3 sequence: CASSLNGGMNTEAFF. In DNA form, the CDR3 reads TGTGCCAGCAGCTTAAACGGGGGCATGAACACTGAAGCTTTCTTT.

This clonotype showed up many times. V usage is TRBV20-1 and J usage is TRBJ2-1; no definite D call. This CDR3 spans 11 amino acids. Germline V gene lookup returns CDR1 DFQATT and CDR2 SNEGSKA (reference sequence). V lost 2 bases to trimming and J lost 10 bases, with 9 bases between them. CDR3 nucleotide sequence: TGCAGTGCTAGACCCGAAAGGGAGCAGTTCTTC. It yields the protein CSARPEREQFF.

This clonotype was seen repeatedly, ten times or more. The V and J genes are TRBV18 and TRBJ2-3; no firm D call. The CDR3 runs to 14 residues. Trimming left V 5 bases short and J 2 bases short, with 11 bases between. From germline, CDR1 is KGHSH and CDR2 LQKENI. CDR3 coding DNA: TGTGCCAGCTCATTGTCCGACACCACAGATACGCAGTATTTT. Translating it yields CASSLSDTTDTQYF.

The CDR3 sequence: CASTQRKNTEAFF. CDR3 in DNA: TGTGCCAGCACTCAACGGAAGAACACTGAAGCTTTCTTT. V gene TRBV2 combines with J gene TRBJ1-1; no definite D call. Per the germline V gene, CDR1 is SNHLY and CDR2 is FYNNEI. This CDR3 spans 13 amino acids. The V end was cut by 7 bases, the J end by 1 base, with 10 bases between.

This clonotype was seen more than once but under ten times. DNA for the CDR3: TGTGCCAGTACCTTACGGGGGGTTGGAGAGACCCAGTACTTC. It is translated as CASTLRGVGETQYF. The chain combines TRBV19 with TRBJ2-5; 7 bases agree with TRBD2. After removal of 7 bases from V and 4 bases from J, the junction contained 9 bases not matched to a gene. This CDR3 has 14 residues. The germline CDR1 and CDR2 sequences are LNHDA and SQIVND (reference sequence).

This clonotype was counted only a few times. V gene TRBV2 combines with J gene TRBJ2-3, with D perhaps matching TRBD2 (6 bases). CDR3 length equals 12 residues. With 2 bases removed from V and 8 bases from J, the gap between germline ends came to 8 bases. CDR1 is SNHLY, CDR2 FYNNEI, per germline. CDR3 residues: CASSETSTTQYF. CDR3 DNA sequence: TGTGCCAGCAGTGAAACTAGCACTACGCAGTATTTT.

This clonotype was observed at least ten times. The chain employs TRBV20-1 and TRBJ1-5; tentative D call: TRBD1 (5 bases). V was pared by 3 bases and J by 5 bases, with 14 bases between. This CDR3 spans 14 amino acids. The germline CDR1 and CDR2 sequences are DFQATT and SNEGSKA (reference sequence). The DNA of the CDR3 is TGCAGTGCTAGGGGCAGGGAAGTTTATCAGCCCCAGCATTTT. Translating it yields CSARGREVYQPQHF.

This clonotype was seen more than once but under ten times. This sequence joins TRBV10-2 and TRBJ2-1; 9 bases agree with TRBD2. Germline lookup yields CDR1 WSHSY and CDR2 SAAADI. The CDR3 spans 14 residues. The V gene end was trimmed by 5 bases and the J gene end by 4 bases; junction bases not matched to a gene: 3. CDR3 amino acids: CASSTSGFYNEQFF. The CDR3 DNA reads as TGCGCCAGCAGTACTAGCGGGTTTTACAATGAGCAGTTCTTC.

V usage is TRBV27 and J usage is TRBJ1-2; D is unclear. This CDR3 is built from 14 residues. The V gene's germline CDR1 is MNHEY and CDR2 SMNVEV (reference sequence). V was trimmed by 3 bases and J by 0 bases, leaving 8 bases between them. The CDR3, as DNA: TGTGCCAGCAGTTTGGACGGACCTAACTATGGCTACACCTTC. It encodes CASSLDGPNYGYTF.

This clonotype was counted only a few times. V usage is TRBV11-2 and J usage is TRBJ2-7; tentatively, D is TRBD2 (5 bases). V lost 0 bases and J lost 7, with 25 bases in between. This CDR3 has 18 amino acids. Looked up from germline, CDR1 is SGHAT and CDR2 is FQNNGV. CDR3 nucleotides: TGTGCCAGCAGCTTAGATAGGCGGTTTGAGACTATACCTCAGGAGCAGTACTTC. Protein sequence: CASSLDRRFETIPQEQYF.

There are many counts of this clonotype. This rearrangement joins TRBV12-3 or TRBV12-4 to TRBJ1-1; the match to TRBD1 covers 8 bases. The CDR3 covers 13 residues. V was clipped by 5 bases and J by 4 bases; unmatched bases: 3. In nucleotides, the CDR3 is TGTGCCAGCAGTCTCGGACAGGGCACTGAAGCTTTCTTT. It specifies CASSLGQGTEAFF.